A selection of T cell receptor beta chains follows, all from one sample in a study of T cells in Graves' hyperthyroidism and ophthalmopathy. One entry per CDR3 protein, called by TCRdb with MiXCR from the multiplex PCR reads. The sample consists of 300,000 to 450,000 distinct CDR3 sequences, 15% to 17% of them appearing once. Sequenced input: blood. These receptors were obtained from a woman between 18 and 29 years old with Graves' hyperthyroidism that later progressed to Graves' ophthalmopathy. Both conserved end residues are part of each CDR3. The order of the fields is clone size, D gene, CDR3 length, J gene, V gene, CDR3 DNA, CDR3 protein. The D gene is left open where the match is weak. Clone size is given for some rows only: seen once, a few or many times, or a class if the clone is expanded.

abundance: few
d_gene: .
len: 16
j_gene: TRBJ1-1
v_gene: TRBV2
CDR3nt: TGTGCCAGCAGCCCTGGGCCCCTCTACTTGAACACTGAAGCTTTCTTT
CDR3aa: CASSPGPLYLNTEAFF

abundance: .
d_gene: .
len: 16
j_gene: TRBJ2-1
v_gene: TRBV27
CDR3nt: TGTGCCAGCAGACCTACAACAGGGAGGGCCCACAATGAGCAGTTCTTC
CDR3aa: CASRPTTGRAHNEQFF

abundance: many
d_gene: TRBD1
len: 13
j_gene: TRBJ2-7
v_gene: TRBV6-1
CDR3nt: TGTGCCAGCAGACCCCGGGACAGCTACGAGCAGTACTTC
CDR3aa: CASRPRDSYEQYF

abundance: many
d_gene: TRBD2
len: 15
j_gene: TRBJ2-1
v_gene: TRBV28
CDR3nt: TGTGCCAGCAGTTCCGGCGGGAGTTCCTACAATGAGCAGTTCTTC
CDR3aa: CASSSGGSSYNEQFF

abundance: many
d_gene: TRBD2
len: 14
j_gene: TRBJ2-1
v_gene: TRBV27
CDR3nt: TGTGCCAGCGGACTAGCGAGCTCCTACAATGAGCAGTTCTTC
CDR3aa: CASGLASSYNEQFF

abundance: many
d_gene: .
len: 14
j_gene: TRBJ2-1
v_gene: TRBV3-1
CDR3nt: TGTGCCAGCAGCCAAGTGGGCAGGGTGGATGAGCAGTTCTTC
CDR3aa: CASSQVGRVDEQFF

abundance: many
d_gene: TRBD2
len: 18
j_gene: TRBJ2-1
v_gene: TRBV12-3/TRBV12-4
CDR3nt: TGTGCCAGCAGTCCCCACCCCCGCGGACTAGCGGGAATCAATGAGCAGTTCTTC
CDR3aa: CASSPHPRGLAGINEQFF

abundance: many
d_gene: .
len: 10
j_gene: TRBJ1-1
v_gene: TRBV2
CDR3nt: TGTGCCAGCACGGGGGTCGAAGCTTTCTTT
CDR3aa: CASTGVEAFF

abundance: few
d_gene: .
len: 15
j_gene: TRBJ2-5
v_gene: TRBV12-3/TRBV12-4
CDR3nt: TGTGCCAGCAGCCCCACCTCGGGAGTCCAAGAGACCCAGTACTTC
CDR3aa: CASSPTSGVQETQYF

abundance: many
d_gene: .
len: 12
j_gene: TRBJ1-2
v_gene: TRBV20-1
CDR3nt: TGCAGTGCTGGTCAGGGCCTCTATGGCTACACCTTC
CDR3aa: CSAGQGLYGYTF

abundance: many
d_gene: .
len: 14
j_gene: TRBJ1-5
v_gene: TRBV12-3/TRBV12-4
CDR3nt: TGTGCCAGCAGTTCCAGTTATAGCAATCAGCCCCAGCATTTT
CDR3aa: CASSSSYSNQPQHF

abundance: .
d_gene: .
len: 13
j_gene: TRBJ1-5
v_gene: TRBV7-9
CDR3nt: TGTGCCAGCAGCGGGGGCGCACGTCAGCCCCAGCATTTT
CDR3aa: CASSGGARQPQHF

abundance: .
d_gene: TRBD1
len: 16
j_gene: TRBJ2-5
v_gene: TRBV4-1
CDR3nt: TGCGCCAGCAGCCGAGGACAGGGGGCGCAACAAGAGACCCAGTACTTC
CDR3aa: CASSRGQGAQQETQYF

abundance: .
d_gene: .
len: 15
j_gene: TRBJ2-1
v_gene: TRBV6-4
CDR3nt: TGTGCCATCCTACGAGGGCTGTTCACCTACAATGAGCAGTTCTTC
CDR3aa: CAILRGLFTYNEQFF

abundance: many
d_gene: .
len: 13
j_gene: TRBJ1-5
v_gene: TRBV28
CDR3nt: TGTGCCAGCAATATTGGAGGTCATCAGCCCCAGCATTTT
CDR3aa: CASNIGGHQPQHF

abundance: .
d_gene: .
len: 13
j_gene: TRBJ2-5
v_gene: TRBV27
CDR3nt: TGTGCCAGCAGTTATAATTATCAAGAGACCCAGTACTTC
CDR3aa: CASSYNYQETQYF

abundance: many
d_gene: TRBD1
len: 15
j_gene: TRBJ1-2
v_gene: TRBV5-1
CDR3nt: TGCGCCAGCAGCCCCGGACAGGGGAGGCCGCATGGCTACACCTTC
CDR3aa: CASSPGQGRPHGYTF

abundance: many
d_gene: .
len: 13
j_gene: TRBJ2-5
v_gene: TRBV5-1
CDR3nt: TGCGCCAGCTCATCGACAGTTGGAGAGACCCAGTACTTC
CDR3aa: CASSSTVGETQYF

abundance: .
d_gene: .
len: 18
j_gene: TRBJ2-3
v_gene: TRBV6-1
CDR3nt: TGTGCCAGCAGTGAAAGGTCATTGGGGGTCGGTTTTACGGATACGCAGTATTTT
CDR3aa: CASSERSLGVGFTDTQYF

abundance: few
d_gene: .
len: 17
j_gene: TRBJ1-2
v_gene: TRBV6-1
CDR3nt: TGTGCCAGCAGTGAACAACCTGGGCTGGGTCGCGGCTATGGCTACACCTTC
CDR3aa: CASSEQPGLGRGYGYTF

abundance: .
d_gene: TRBD1
len: 17
j_gene: TRBJ2-1
v_gene: TRBV11-3
CDR3nt: TGTGCCAGCAGCTTAGGGGTGGGGGACAGGGGGCGGAATGAGCAGTTCTTC
CDR3aa: CASSLGVGDRGRNEQFF

abundance: few
d_gene: .
len: 16
j_gene: TRBJ1-3
v_gene: TRBV7-9
CDR3nt: TGTGCCAGCAGCACTCTACAGGGTTACTCTGGAAACACCATATATTTT
CDR3aa: CASSTLQGYSGNTIYF

abundance: few
d_gene: .
len: 15
j_gene: TRBJ2-3
v_gene: TRBV6-2/TRBV6-3
CDR3nt: TGTGCCAACCGGAGAGGGGACTTCACACAAGATACGCAGTATTTT
CDR3aa: CANRRGDFTQDTQYF

abundance: .
d_gene: .
len: 15
j_gene: TRBJ1-1
v_gene: TRBV20-1
CDR3nt: TGCAGTGCTAGAGATTTCTTCAGGGAGAACACTGAAGCTTTCTTT
CDR3aa: CSARDFFRENTEAFF

abundance: many
d_gene: .
len: 13
j_gene: TRBJ1-5
v_gene: TRBV6-1
CDR3nt: TGTGCCAGCCTGTGGGATAGCAATCAGCCCCAGCATTTT
CDR3aa: CASLWDSNQPQHF

abundance: many
d_gene: TRBD2
len: 15
j_gene: TRBJ2-7
v_gene: TRBV6-1
CDR3nt: TGTGCCAGCAGGCCTACTAGCGGGATTCCCTACGAGCAGTACTTC
CDR3aa: CASRPTSGIPYEQYF

abundance: many
d_gene: .
len: 17
j_gene: TRBJ2-1
v_gene: TRBV3-1
CDR3nt: TGTGCCAGTACCCTGGGGGGGGCTAGCGGCACCTACAATGAGCAGTTCTTC
CDR3aa: CASTLGGASGTYNEQFF

abundance: .
d_gene: TRBD1
len: 15
j_gene: TRBJ2-1
v_gene: TRBV6-1
CDR3nt: TGTGCCAGCAGTGCAACCAGGGGGACCTACAATGAGCAGTTCTTC
CDR3aa: CASSATRGTYNEQFF

abundance: .
d_gene: .
len: 14
j_gene: TRBJ1-1
v_gene: TRBV27
CDR3nt: TGTGCCAGCAGTAGGGGGGGCGTTATCGCTGAAGCTTTCTTT
CDR3aa: CASSRGGVIAEAFF

abundance: many
d_gene: TRBD2
len: 14
j_gene: TRBJ2-7
v_gene: TRBV12-3/TRBV12-4
CDR3nt: TGTGCCAGCAGTTGGCTAGCGGGGGGGTACGAGCAGTACTTC
CDR3aa: CASSWLAGGYEQYF

abundance: many
d_gene: .
len: 15
j_gene: TRBJ1-1
v_gene: TRBV6-1
CDR3nt: TGTGCCAGCAGTGAGTACGGGGCTCAGAACACTGAAGCTTTCTTT
CDR3aa: CASSEYGAQNTEAFF

abundance: many
d_gene: TRBD2
len: 14
j_gene: TRBJ2-1
v_gene: TRBV29-1
CDR3nt: TGCAGCGACGCCGGGACTAGCGGCTACAATGAGCAGTTCTTC
CDR3aa: CSDAGTSGYNEQFF

abundance: few
d_gene: .
len: 10
j_gene: TRBJ1-2
v_gene: TRBV2
CDR3nt: TGTGCCAGCATCAGCTATAGCTACACCTTC
CDR3aa: CASISYSYTF

abundance: .
d_gene: TRBD2
len: 15
j_gene: TRBJ2-7
v_gene: TRBV6-1
CDR3nt: TGTGCCAGCACCCCTGGACTAGCGGGAGTGTACGAGCAGTACTTC
CDR3aa: CASTPGLAGVYEQYF

abundance: few
d_gene: .
len: 13
j_gene: TRBJ1-1
v_gene: TRBV5-4
CDR3nt: TGTGCCAGCAGCTTGGAGCGGAGGGGGGGAGCTTTCTTT
CDR3aa: CASSLERRGGAFF

abundance: many
d_gene: TRBD2
len: 16
j_gene: TRBJ2-1
v_gene: TRBV2
CDR3nt: TGTGCCAGCAGTCAGCTTACTAGCGGAATCTACAATGAGCAGTTCTTC
CDR3aa: CASSQLTSGIYNEQFF

abundance: many
d_gene: TRBD2
len: 15
j_gene: TRBJ2-7
v_gene: TRBV12-3/TRBV12-4
CDR3nt: TGTGCCAGCAGCTTGACTAGCGGGGGCCCCTACGAGCAGTACTTC
CDR3aa: CASSLTSGGPYEQYF

abundance: .
d_gene: .
len: 13
j_gene: TRBJ1-2
v_gene: TRBV28
CDR3nt: TGTGCCACCCGGGGATCGCCGAACTATGGCTACACCTTC
CDR3aa: CATRGSPNYGYTF

abundance: few
d_gene: TRBD2
len: 18
j_gene: TRBJ2-3
v_gene: TRBV4-3
CDR3nt: TGCGCCAGCAGCCACTACGTAACTAGCGGGAGGTATGCGGATACGCAGTATTTT
CDR3aa: CASSHYVTSGRYADTQYF

abundance: .
d_gene: .
len: 13
j_gene: TRBJ1-1
v_gene: TRBV20-1
CDR3nt: TGCAGTGTCACGGTGGGGCTGAACACTGAAGCTTTCTTT
CDR3aa: CSVTVGLNTEAFF

abundance: .
d_gene: TRBD1
len: 18
j_gene: TRBJ1-3
v_gene: TRBV4-1
CDR3nt: TGCGCCAGCAGCCAAGGGTCCGCCAGGGGGGCCTCTGGAAACACCATATATTTT
CDR3aa: CASSQGSARGASGNTIYF

abundance: many
d_gene: .
len: 13
j_gene: TRBJ1-1
v_gene: TRBV7-9
CDR3nt: TGTGCCAGCAGCTTACGGCCACTGACTGAAGCTTTCTTT
CDR3aa: CASSLRPLTEAFF

abundance: many
d_gene: TRBD1
len: 16
j_gene: TRBJ1-1
v_gene: TRBV10-2
CDR3nt: TGCGCCAGCAGCGATCGGACAGGGGCCAGGAACACTGAAGCTTTCTTT
CDR3aa: CASSDRTGARNTEAFF

abundance: few
d_gene: .
len: 12
j_gene: TRBJ1-2
v_gene: TRBV28
CDR3nt: TGTGCCAGCAGTTTAATAGACTATGGCTACACCTTC
CDR3aa: CASSLIDYGYTF

abundance: many
d_gene: .
len: 14
j_gene: TRBJ2-7
v_gene: TRBV27
CDR3nt: TGTGCCAGCAGTTTACTAGGGGCCTCCTACGAGCAGTACTTC
CDR3aa: CASSLLGASYEQYF

abundance: .
d_gene: .
len: 15
j_gene: TRBJ2-7
v_gene: TRBV6-2/TRBV6-3
CDR3nt: TGTGCCAGCAGGGCTGAGGGAGGTGGTTCCTACGAGCAGTACTTC
CDR3aa: CASRAEGGGSYEQYF

abundance: many
d_gene: TRBD2
len: 18
j_gene: TRBJ2-5
v_gene: TRBV7-2
CDR3nt: TGTGCCAGCAGCTTTTCCGGGACTAGCGGGAGGTCCCAAGAGACCCAGTACTTC
CDR3aa: CASSFSGTSGRSQETQYF

abundance: few
d_gene: TRBD1
len: 17
j_gene: TRBJ2-6
v_gene: TRBV19
CDR3nt: TGTGCCAGTAGTCAGGGACAGGGTGTGGCTGGGGCCAACGTCCTGACTTTC
CDR3aa: CASSQGQGVAGANVLTF

abundance: few
d_gene: .
len: 17
j_gene: TRBJ2-7
v_gene: TRBV25-1
CDR3nt: TGTGCCAGCAGTCCCCGCGAAGGGCTAGCGAATTCCTACGAGCAGTACTTC
CDR3aa: CASSPREGLANSYEQYF

abundance: .
d_gene: .
len: 17
j_gene: TRBJ1-6
v_gene: TRBV20-1
CDR3nt: TGCAGTGCTAGAGATAAGTGGGGCAGCTCCTATAATTCACCCCTCCACTTT
CDR3aa: CSARDKWGSSYNSPLHF

abundance: .
d_gene: TRBD1
len: 17
j_gene: TRBJ2-7
v_gene: TRBV6-1
CDR3nt: TGTGCCAGCAGTGAATTTAGGTTGGGACAGGGGTCAAGCGAGCAGTACTTC
CDR3aa: CASSEFRLGQGSSEQYF

abundance: many
d_gene: .
len: 14
j_gene: TRBJ1-5
v_gene: TRBV6-1
CDR3nt: TGTGCCAGCAGTGATGTGTATAGCAATCAGCCCCAGCATTTT
CDR3aa: CASSDVYSNQPQHF

abundance: few
d_gene: .
len: 16
j_gene: TRBJ2-6
v_gene: TRBV6-1
CDR3nt: TGTGCCAGCAGGCTAGACGGGCTCTCTGGGGCCAACGTCCTGACTTTC
CDR3aa: CASRLDGLSGANVLTF

abundance: many
d_gene: .
len: 13
j_gene: TRBJ2-1
v_gene: TRBV12-3/TRBV12-4
CDR3nt: TGTGCCAGCAGTTTAATACTAGTCGATGAGCAGTTCTTC
CDR3aa: CASSLILVDEQFF